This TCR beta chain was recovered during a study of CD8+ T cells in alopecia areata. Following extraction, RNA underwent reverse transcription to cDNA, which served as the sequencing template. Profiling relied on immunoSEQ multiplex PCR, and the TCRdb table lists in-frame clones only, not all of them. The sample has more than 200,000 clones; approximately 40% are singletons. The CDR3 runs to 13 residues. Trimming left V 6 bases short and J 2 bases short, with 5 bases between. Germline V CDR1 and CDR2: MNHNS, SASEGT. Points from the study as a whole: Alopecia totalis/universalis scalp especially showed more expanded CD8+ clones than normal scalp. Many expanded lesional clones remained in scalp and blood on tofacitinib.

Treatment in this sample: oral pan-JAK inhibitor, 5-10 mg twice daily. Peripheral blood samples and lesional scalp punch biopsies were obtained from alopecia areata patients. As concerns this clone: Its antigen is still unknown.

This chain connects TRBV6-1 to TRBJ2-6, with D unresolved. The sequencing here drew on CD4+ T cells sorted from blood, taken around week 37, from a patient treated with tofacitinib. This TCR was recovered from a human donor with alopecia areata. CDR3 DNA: TGTGCCAGCAGGGTGACTGGGGCCAACGTCCTGACTTTC. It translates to CASRVTGANVLTF.